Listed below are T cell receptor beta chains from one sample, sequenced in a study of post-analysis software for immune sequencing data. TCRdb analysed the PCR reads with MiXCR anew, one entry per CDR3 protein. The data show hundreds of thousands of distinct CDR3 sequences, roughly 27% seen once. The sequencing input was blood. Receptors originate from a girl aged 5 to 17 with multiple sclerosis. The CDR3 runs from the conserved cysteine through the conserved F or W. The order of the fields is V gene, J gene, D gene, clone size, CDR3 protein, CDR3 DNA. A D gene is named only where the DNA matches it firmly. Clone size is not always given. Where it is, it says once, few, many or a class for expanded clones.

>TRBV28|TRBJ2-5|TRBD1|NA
CASSKWTGGRETQYF
TGTGCCAGCAGTAAATGGACAGGGGGCAGGGAGACCCAGTACTTC
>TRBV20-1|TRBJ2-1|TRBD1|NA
CSARADRGRRREQFF
TGCAGTGCTAGGGCGGACAGGGGCCGCCGGCGCGAGCAGTTCTTC
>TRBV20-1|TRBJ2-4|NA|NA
CSARSYSGAKNIQYF
TGCAGTGCTAGGTCCTACAGCGGGGCCAAAAACATTCAGTACTTC
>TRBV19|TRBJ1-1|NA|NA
CANLIGGTEAFF
TGTGCCAACCTCATAGGGGGGACTGAAGCTTTCTTT
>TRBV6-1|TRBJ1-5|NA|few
CASIGGSGQPQHF
TGTGCCAGCATCGGCGGCTCGGGTCAGCCCCAGCATTTT
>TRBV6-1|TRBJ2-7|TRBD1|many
CASSETRDRGEQYF
TGTGCCAGCAGTGAGACCCGGGACAGGGGCGAGCAGTACTTC
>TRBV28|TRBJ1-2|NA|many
CASSFGYGYTF
TGTGCCAGCAGCTTCGGCTATGGCTACACCTTC
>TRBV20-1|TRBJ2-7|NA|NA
CSARDPKTAVSYEQYF
TGCAGTGCTAGAGATCCGAAGACTGCCGTCTCCTACGAGCAGTACTTC
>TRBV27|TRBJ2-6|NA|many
CASSLWGSGANVLTF
TGTGCCAGCAGTTTATGGGGATCTGGGGCCAACGTCCTGACTTTC
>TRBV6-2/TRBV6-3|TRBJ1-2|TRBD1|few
CASSYTLQGAGYGYTF
TGTGCCAGCAGTTACACTCTACAGGGGGCCGGCTATGGCTACACCTTC
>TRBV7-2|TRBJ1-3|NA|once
CASSLDRGAVGNTIYF
TGTGCCAGCAGCTTAGATCGGGGGGCGGTTGGAAACACCATATATTTT
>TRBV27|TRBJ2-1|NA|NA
CATGEAPSSYNEQFF
TGTGCCACGGGGGAGGCACCGAGCTCCTACAATGAGCAGTTCTTC
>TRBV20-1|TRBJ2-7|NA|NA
CSTRPTSGTLYYEQYF
TGCAGTACTAGACCAACCTCCGGGACTCTCTACTACGAGCAGTACTTC